This TCR beta chain was captured in a study of regulatory T cells in long-lasting Graves disease. Whole-study context: Over-5-year antithyroid drug use with positive TSH receptor antibodies defined persistent Graves' disease in the study.

The CDR3 extends over 15 amino acids. The V gene lost 3 bases and the J gene lost 7 bases, with 19 bases spanning the gap. Per the germline V gene, CDR1 is DFQATT and CDR2 is SNEGSKA (reference sequence). Indicated time point: persistent/refractory GD, antithyroid drugs over 5 years with positive TRAb. With RNA extracted from PBMCs as input, the TCR library was made. By American Thyroid Association guidelines, Graves' disease was diagnosed in the cohort. Arm-PCR with iRepertoire HTBI primers amplified the CDR3 regions for these TCR beta libraries. From the multiplex PCR reads, TCRdb called clonotypes with MiXCR, one entry per CDR3 protein. The sample lists about 460,000 distinct CDR3 sequences; 22% were seen once. This clonotype was detected ten times or more. The antigen remains undetermined. Whole-study results and caveats: Among samples with persistent disease, TRBV28, TRBJ1-2 and TRBJ2-5 were favored.

The material was peripheral blood mononuclear cells (PBMCs), obtained when the disease was refractory, from a patient treated with antithyroid drugs. This receptor was taken from a female donor with Graves disease. The chain employs TRBV20-1 and TRBJ1-5, with a tentative D call TRBD1 (5 bases). Here the CDR3 reads CSARPPGPRGQPQHF. DNA of the CDR3: TGCAGTGCTAGGCCCCCGGGCCCCCGGGGGCAGCCCCAGCATTTT.